This T cell receptor beta chain stems from a study of T cell repertoires in cytomegalovirus infection. Across the study: HLA-C-restricted CMV epitopes, recently identified, and well-studied HLA-B-restricted ones were used by the study. Study results and limitations: Dominant in the ex vivo response were TCR beta clonotypes restricted by HLA-C and specific for CMV.

TCRdb re-derived calls from the reads in MiXCR, one entry per CDR3 protein. The sample contains some 350,000 distinct CDR3 sequences, approximately 30% of which appear only once. This CDR3 contains 13 residues. Germline values: CDR1 DFQATT, CDR2 SNEGSKA (reference sequence). The V end lost 0 bases, the J end lost 7 bases, and 10 bases lay between the germline ends. On this clonotype itself: The antigen is not known.

Sequences were derived from cultured PBMCs, sampled from culture after CMV antigen stimulation. This rearrangement joins TRBV20-1 to TRBJ2-1; D is undetermined. This TCR derives from a human donor in good health (CMV status not recorded). Some clones in this sample may be carry-over from other donors' samples. CDR3 region: CSAREASWNEQFF. CDR3 bases: TGCAGTGCTAGAGAAGCTAGTTGGAATGAGCAGTTCTTC.